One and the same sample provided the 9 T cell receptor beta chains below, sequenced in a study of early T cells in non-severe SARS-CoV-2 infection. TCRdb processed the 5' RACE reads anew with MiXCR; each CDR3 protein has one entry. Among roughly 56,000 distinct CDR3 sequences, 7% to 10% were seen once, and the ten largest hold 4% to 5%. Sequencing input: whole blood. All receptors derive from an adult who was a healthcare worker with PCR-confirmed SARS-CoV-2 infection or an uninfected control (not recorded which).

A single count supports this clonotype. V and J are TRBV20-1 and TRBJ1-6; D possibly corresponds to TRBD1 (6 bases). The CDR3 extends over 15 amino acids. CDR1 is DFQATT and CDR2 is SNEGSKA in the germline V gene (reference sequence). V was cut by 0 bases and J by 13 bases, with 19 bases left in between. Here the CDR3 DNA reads TGCAGTGCTAGAGATAGAACAGGGAGTACCTCTCCCCTCCACTTT. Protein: CSARDRTGSTSPLHF.

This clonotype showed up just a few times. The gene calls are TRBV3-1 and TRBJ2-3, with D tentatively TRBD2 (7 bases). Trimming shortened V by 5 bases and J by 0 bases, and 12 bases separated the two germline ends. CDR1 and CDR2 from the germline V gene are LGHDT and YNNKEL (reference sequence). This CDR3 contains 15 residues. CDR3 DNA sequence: TGTGCCAGCAGCTTGGGGGGGCTGAGCACAGATACGCAGTATTTT. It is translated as CASSLGGLSTDTQYF.

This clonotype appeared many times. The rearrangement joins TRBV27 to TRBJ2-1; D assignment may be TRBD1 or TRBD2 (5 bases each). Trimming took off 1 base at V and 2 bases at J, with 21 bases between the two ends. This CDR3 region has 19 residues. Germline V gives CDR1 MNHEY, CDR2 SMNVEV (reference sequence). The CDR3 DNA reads TGTGCCAGCAGTTTATTCTTTATGAGAAGGGGAGCCGCCTACAATGAGCAGTTCTTC. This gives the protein CASSLFFMRRGAAYNEQFF.

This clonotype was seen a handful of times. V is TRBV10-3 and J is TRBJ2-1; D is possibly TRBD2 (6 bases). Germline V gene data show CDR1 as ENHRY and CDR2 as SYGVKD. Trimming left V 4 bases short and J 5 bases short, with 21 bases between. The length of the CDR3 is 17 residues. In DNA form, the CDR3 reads TGTGCCATCAGTGGTTTGCCAGGGCAGGGAGGCAACAATGAGCAGTTCTTC. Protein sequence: CAISGLPGQGGNNEQFF.

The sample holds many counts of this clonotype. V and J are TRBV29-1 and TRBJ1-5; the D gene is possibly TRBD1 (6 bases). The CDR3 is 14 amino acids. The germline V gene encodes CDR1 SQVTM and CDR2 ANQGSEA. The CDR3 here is CSPQLRDNNQPQHF. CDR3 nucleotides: TGCAGTCCTCAGTTGCGGGACAACAATCAGCCCCAGCATTTT.

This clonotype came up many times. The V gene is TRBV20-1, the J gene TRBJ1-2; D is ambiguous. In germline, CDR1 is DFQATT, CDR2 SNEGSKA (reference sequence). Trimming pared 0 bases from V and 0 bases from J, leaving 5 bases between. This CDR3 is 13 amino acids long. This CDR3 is CSARDGPNYGYTF. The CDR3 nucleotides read TGCAGTGCTAGAGATGGCCCTAACTATGGCTACACCTTC.

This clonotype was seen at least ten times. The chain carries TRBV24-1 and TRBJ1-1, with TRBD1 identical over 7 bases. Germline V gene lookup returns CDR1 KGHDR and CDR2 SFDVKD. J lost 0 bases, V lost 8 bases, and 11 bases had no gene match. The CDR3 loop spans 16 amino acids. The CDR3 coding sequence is TGTGCCACCAAGGCTCCTCCGGGACAGATGAACACTGAAGCTTTCTTT. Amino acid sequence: CATKAPPGQMNTEAFF.

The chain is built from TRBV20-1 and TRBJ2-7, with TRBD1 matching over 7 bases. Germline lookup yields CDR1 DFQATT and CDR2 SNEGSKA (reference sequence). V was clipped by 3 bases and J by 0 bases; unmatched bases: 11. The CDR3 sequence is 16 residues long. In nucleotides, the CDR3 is TGCAGTGCTAGCTCTACACGGGGACAGAGCTCCTACGAGCAGTACTTC. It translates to CSASSTRGQSSYEQYF.

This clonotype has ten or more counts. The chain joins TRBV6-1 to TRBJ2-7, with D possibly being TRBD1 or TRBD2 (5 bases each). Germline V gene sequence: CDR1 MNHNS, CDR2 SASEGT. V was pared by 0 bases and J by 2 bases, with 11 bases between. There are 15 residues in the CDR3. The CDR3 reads CASSEAPGATYEQYF. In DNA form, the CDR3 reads TGTGCCAGCAGTGAAGCCCCCGGGGCCACCTACGAGCAGTACTTC.